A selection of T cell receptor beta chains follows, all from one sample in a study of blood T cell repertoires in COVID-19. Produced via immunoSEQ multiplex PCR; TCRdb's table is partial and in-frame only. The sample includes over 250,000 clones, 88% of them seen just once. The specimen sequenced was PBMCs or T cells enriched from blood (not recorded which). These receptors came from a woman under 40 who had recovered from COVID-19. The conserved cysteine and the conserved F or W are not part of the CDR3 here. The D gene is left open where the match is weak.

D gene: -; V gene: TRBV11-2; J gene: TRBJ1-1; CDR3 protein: ASSKDTNTEAF
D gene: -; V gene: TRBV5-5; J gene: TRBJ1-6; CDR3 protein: ASSLEGQSNSPLH
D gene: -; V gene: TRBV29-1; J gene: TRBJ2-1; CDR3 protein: SVRSSYNEQF
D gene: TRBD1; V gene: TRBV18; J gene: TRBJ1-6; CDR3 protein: ASSAVGTGALSDNSPLH
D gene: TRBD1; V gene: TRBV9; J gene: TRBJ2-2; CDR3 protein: ASSVDRDRDTGELF
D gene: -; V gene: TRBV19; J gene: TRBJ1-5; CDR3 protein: ASSILGGPQH
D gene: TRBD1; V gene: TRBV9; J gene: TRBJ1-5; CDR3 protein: ASSAGTGGQPQH
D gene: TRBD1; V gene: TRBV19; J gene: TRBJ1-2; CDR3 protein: ATGPGTANYGYT
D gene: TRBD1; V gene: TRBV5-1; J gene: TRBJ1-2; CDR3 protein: ASTSGQGAQGYT
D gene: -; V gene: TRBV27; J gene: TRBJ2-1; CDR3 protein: ASSQDTFPYNEQF
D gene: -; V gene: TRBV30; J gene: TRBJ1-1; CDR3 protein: AWKKQGNTEAF
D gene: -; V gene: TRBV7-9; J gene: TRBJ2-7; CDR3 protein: ASSSYLGPRSNEQY